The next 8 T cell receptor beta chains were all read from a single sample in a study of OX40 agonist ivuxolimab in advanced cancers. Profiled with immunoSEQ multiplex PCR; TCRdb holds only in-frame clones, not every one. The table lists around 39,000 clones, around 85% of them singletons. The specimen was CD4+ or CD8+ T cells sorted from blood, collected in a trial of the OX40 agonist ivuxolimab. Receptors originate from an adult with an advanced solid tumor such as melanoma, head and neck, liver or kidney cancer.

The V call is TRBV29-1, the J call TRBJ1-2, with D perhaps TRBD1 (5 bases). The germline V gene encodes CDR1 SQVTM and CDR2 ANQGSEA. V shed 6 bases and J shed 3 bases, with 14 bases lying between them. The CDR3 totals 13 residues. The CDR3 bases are TGCAGCGTCGATGGGGCCGACCACTATGGCTACACCTTC. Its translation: CSVDGADHYGYTF.

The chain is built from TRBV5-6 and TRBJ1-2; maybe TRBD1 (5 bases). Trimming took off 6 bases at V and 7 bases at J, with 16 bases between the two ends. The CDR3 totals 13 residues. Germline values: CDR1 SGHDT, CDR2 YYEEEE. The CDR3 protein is CASTINRGLGYTF. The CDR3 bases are TGTGCCAGCACCATCAATCGGGGCCTTGGCTACACCTTC.

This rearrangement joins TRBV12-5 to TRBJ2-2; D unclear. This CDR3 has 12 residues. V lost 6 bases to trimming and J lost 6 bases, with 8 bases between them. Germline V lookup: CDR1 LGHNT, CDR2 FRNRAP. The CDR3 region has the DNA TGTGCTAGTGGCGGTGGTCCCGGGGAGCTGTTTTTT. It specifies CASGGGPGELFF.

The DNA of the CDR3 is TGTGCCAGTACTCTGCGACAGATGAACACTGAAGCTTTCTTT. This codes for CASTLRQMNTEAFF. The chain is built from TRBV19 and TRBJ1-1; a possible D gene is TRBD1 (5 bases). The CDR3 runs to 14 residues. CDR1 is LNHDA, CDR2 SQIVND, per germline (reference sequence). Between the trimmed V and J ends, which lost 7 bases and 0 bases, there was a span of 12 bases.

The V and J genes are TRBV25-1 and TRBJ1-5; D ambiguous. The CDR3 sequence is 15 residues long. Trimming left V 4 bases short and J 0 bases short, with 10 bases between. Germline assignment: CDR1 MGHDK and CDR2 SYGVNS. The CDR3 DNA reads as TGTGCCAGCAGTGGGGCAGAAAATAGCAATCAGCCCCAGCATTTT. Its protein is CASSGAENSNQPQHF.

The CDR3 reads CASSALAGQINEQFF. The CDR3 bases are TGTGCCAGCAGTGCCCTAGCGGGACAAATCAATGAGCAGTTCTTC. This rearrangement joins TRBV2 to TRBJ2-1; 9 bases agree with TRBD2. The germline gives CDR1 SNHLY, CDR2 FYNNEI. The CDR3 is 15 amino acids. The V gene end was trimmed by 4 bases and the J gene end by 6 bases; junction bases not matched to a gene: 7.

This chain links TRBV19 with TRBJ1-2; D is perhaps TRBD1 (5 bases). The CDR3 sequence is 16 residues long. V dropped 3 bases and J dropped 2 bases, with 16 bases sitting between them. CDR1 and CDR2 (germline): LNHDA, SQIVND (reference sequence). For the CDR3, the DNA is TGTGCCAGTAGTATGACCTCCGGGGCAGGGAACTATGGCTACACCTTC. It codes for CASSMTSGAGNYGYTF.

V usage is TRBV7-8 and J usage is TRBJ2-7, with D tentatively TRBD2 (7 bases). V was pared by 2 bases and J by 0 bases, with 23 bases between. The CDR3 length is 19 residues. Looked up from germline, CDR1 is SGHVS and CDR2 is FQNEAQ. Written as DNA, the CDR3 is TGTGCCAGCAGCTTATTCTCCCTCAGTGGGGGGGCCATCTCCTACGAGCAGTACTTC. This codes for CASSLFSLSGGAISYEQYF.